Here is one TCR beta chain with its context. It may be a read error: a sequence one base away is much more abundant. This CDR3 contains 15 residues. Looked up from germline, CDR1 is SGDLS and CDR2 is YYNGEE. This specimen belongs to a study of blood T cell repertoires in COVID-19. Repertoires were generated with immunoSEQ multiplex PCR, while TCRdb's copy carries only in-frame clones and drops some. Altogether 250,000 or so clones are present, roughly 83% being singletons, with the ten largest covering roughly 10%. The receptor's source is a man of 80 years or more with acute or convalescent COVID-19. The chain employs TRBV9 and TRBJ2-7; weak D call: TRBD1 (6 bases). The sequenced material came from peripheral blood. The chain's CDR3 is CTSSVGQSSSYEQYF. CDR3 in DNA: TGTACCAGCAGCGTAGGACAGAGCTCTTCCTACGAGCAGTACTTC.